This entry concerns a single TCR beta chain. The sample comes from a study of blood T cell repertoires in COVID-19. TCRdb's copy holds only in-frame clones and misses some; the assay was immunoSEQ multiplex PCR. The profile shows fewer than 250,000 clones, 65% to 90% of them singletons. Deletions cut 0 bases from V and 0 bases from J, with 9 bases between. Germline V gene lookup returns CDR1 LGHNA and CDR2 YNFKEQ. This CDR3 contains 15 residues. This rearrangement joins TRBV4-2 to TRBJ2-7, with D possibly matching TRBD2 (5 bases). The sample taken for sequencing was PBMCs or T cells enriched from blood (not recorded which). The source of this sequence is a woman in her forties with acute COVID-19. CDR3 sequence (DNA): TGTGCCAGCAGCCAAGATCGGGCGGGCTCCTACGAGCAGTACTTC. This codes for CASSQDRAGSYEQYF.